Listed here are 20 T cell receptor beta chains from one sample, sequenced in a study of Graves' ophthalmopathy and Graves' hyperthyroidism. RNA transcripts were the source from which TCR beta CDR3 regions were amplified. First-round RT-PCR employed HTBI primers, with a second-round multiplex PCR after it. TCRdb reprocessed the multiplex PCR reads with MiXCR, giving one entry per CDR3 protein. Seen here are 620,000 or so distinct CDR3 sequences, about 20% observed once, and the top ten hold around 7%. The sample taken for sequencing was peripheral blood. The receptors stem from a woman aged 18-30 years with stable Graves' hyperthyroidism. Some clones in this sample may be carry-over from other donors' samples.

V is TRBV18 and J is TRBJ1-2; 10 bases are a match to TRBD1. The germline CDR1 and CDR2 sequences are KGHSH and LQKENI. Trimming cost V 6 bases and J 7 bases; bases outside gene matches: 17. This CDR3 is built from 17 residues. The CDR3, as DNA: TGTGCCAGCTCGTTCTTATCCCCGGGACAGGGGATAAGTGGCTACACCTTC. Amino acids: CASSFLSPGQGISGYTF. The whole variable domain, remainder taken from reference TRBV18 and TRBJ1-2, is NAGVMQNPRHLVRRRGQEARLRCSPMKGHSHVYWYRQLPEEGLKFMVYLQKENIIDESGMPKERFSAEFPKEGPSILRIQQVVRGDSAAYFCASSFLSPGQGISGYTFGSGTRLTVV.

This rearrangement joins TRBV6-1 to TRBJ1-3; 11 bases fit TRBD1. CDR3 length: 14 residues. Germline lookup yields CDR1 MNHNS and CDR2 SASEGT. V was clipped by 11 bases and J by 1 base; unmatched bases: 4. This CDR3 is CAGTGGRSGNTIYF. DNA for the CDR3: TGTGCCGGGACAGGGGGAAGGTCTGGAAACACCATATATTTT.

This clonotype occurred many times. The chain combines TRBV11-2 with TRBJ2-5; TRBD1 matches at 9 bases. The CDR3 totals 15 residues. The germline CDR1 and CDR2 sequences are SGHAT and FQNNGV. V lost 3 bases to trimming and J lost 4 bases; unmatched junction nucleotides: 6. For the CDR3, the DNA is TGTGCCAGCAGCTTTGACAGGGGGACGGGAGAGACCCAGTACTTC. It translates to CASSFDRGTGETQYF.

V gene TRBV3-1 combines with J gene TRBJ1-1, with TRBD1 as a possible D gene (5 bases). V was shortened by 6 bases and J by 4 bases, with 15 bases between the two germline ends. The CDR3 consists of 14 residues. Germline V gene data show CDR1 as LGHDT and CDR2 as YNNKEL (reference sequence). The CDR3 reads CASSLGAVGTEAFF. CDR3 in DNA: TGTGCCAGCAGTTTAGGGGCGGTTGGCACTGAAGCTTTCTTT.

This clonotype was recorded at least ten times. DNA of the CDR3: TGTGCCAGCAGTGAAGTCAGAGGGCCTGATGGCTACACCTTC. Protein: CASSEVRGPDGYTF. This chain joins TRBV6-1 and TRBJ1-2; D is unclear. The CDR3 loop spans 14 amino acids. The germline V gene has CDR1 MNHNS and CDR2 SASEGT. Trimming shortened V by 1 base and J by 6 bases, and 12 bases separated the two germline ends.

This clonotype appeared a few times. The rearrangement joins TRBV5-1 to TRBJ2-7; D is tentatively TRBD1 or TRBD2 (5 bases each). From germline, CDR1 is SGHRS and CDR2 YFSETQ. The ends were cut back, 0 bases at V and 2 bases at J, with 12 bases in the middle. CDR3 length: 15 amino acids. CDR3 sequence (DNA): TGCGCCAGCAGCTTGGACGGGACGGATCCCTACGAGCAGTACTTC. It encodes CASSLDGTDPYEQYF.

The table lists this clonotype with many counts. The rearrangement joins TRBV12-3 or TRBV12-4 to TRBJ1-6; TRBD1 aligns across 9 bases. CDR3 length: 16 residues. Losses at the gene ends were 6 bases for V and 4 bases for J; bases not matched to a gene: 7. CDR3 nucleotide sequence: TGTGCCAGCAGAACAACAGGGGGCGGGTATAATTCACCCCTCCACTTT. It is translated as CASRTTGGGYNSPLHF.

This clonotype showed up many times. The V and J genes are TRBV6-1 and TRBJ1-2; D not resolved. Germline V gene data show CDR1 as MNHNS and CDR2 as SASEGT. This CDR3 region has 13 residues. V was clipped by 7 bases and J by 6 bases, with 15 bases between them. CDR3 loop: CASMAGPGDGYTF. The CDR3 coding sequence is TGTGCCAGCATGGCAGGCCCGGGTGATGGCTACACCTTC.

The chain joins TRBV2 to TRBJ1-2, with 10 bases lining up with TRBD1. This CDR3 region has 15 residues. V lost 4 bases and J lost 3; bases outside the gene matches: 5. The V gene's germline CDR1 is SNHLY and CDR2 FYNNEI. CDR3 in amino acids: CASSGPDRGYYGYTF. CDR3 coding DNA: TGTGCCAGCAGTGGCCCGGACAGGGGGTACTATGGCTACACCTTC.

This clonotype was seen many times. The CDR3 nucleotides read TGTGCCAGCAGTTTAGGGTTGGGGTCTAACTATGGCTACACCTTC. This codes for CASSLGLGSNYGYTF. This chain links TRBV12-3 or TRBV12-4 with TRBJ1-2; D remains ambiguous. With 1 base removed from V and 0 bases from J, the gap between germline ends came to 9 bases. This CDR3 spans 15 amino acids.

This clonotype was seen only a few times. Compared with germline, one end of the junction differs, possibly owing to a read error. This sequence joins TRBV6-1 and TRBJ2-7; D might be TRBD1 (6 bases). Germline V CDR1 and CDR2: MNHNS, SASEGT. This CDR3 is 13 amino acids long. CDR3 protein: CASTGDNYYEQYF. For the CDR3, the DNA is TGCGCCAGCACCGGGGACAACTACTACGAGCAGTACTTC.

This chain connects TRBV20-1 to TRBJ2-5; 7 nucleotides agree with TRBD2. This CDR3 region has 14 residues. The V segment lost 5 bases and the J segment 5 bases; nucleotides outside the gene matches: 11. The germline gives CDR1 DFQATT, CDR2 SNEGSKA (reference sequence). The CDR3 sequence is CSAGRGLVGETQYF. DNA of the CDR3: TGCAGTGCTGGCCGAGGACTAGTGGGCGAGACCCAGTACTTC.

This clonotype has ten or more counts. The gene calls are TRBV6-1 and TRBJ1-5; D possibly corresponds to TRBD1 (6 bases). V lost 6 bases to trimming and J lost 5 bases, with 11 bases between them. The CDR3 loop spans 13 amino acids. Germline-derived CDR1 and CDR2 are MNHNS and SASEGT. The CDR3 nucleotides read TGTGCCAGCAGGAAGGGGGGTCATCAGCCCCAGCATTTT. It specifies CASRKGGHQPQHF.

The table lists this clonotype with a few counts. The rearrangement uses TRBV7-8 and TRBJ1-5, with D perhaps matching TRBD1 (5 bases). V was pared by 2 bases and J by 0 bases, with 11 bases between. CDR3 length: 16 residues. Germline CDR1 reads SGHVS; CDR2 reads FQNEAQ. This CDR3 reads CASSLSTGRSNQPQHF. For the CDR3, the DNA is TGTGCCAGCAGCTTATCTACAGGACGTAGCAATCAGCCCCAGCATTTT.

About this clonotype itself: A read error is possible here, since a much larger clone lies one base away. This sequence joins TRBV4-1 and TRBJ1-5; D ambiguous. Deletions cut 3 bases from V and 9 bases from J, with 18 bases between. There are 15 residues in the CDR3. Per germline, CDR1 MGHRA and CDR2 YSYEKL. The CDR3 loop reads CASSQFGQEPTPQHF. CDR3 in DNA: TGCGCCAGCAGCCAGTTCGGGCAGGAGCCAACGCCCCAGCATTTT.

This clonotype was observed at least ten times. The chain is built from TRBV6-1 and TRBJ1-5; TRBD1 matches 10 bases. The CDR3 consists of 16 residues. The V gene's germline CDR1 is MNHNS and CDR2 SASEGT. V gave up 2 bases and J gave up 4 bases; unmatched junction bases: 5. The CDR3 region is CASSEHDRGPNQPQHF. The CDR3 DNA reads TGTGCCAGCAGTGAACACGACAGGGGGCCTAATCAGCCCCAGCATTTT.

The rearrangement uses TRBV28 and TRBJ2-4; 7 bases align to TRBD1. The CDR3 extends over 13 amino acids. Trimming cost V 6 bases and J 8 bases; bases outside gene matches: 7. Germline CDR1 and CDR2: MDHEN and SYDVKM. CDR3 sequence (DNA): TGTGCCAGCAGACCGGGACAGATAGACATTCAGTACTTC. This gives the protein CASRPGQIDIQYF.

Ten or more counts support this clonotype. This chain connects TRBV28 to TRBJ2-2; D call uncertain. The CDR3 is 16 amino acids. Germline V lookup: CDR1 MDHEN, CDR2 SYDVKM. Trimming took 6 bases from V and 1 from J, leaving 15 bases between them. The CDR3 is CASRLAGQMNTGELFF. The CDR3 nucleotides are TGTGCCAGCAGATTGGCCGGGCAGATGAACACCGGGGAGCTGTTTTTT.

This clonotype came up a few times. The CDR3 sequence is CASSLGQDYYEQYF. CDR3 sequence (DNA): TGTGCCAGCTCTTTGGGACAGGACTATTACGAGCAGTACTTC. V and J are TRBV18 and TRBJ2-7; 8 nucleotides match TRBD1. The germline V gene has CDR1 KGHSH and CDR2 LQKENI. The CDR3 runs 14 residues. Trimming at V came to 6 bases and at J to 4 bases, leaving 8 bases not matched to a gene.

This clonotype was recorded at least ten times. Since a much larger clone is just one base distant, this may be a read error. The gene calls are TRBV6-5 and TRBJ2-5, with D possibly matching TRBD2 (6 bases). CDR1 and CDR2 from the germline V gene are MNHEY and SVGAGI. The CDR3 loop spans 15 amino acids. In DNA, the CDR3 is TGTGCCAGCAGTTACGCGGGGCATCGCAGCGAGACCCGGTACTTC. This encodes CASSYAGHRSETRYF.